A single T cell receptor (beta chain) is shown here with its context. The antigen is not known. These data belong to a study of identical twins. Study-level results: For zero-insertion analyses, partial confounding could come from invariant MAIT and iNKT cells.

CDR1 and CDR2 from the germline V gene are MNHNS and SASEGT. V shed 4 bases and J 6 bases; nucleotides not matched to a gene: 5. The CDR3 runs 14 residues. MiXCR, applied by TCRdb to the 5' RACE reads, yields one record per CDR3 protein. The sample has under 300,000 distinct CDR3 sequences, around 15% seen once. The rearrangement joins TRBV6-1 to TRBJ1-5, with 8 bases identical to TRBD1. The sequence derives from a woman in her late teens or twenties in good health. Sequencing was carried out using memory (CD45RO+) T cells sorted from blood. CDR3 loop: CASSVGQGGQPQHF. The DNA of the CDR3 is TGTGCCAGCAGTGTCGGACAGGGTGGTCAGCCCCAGCATTTT.